The clone carrying this T cell receptor beta chain was detected ten times or more. Its specificity is unknown. This entry comes from a study of glioma-infiltrating T cells. Study-wide findings and caveats: Non-neoplastic patients had below-expected tissue-blood divergence, while all gliomas exceeded expectation. Only very few CDR3 sequences appeared in both tissue and blood.

TCR alpha and beta CDR3 regions were amplified from RNA using iRepertoire nested multiplex PCR. Tissue mRNA or PBMC total RNA, about 85-400 ng, went into one-step reverse transcription and amplification. MiXCR, run by TCRdb on the multiplex PCR reads, gives a single entry per CDR3 protein. The sample comprises under 200,000 distinct CDR3 sequences, 43% of which are singletons, and roughly 5.2% rests with the top ten. Germline assignment: CDR1 SGHVS and CDR2 FQNEAQ. V lost 5 bases to trimming and J lost 3 bases, with 11 bases between them. There are 13 residues in the CDR3. The material sequenced was glioma tissue, nonneoplastic brain tissue, or PBMCs (not recorded which). The chain combines TRBV7-8 with TRBJ2-7; D gene uncertain. This clonotype was obtained from a human donor with low-grade glioma or glioblastoma, undergoing nonglioma brain surgery, or in good health (not recorded which). Here the CDR3 DNA reads TGTGCCAGCAGCCCCTACGAGGTCTACGAGCAGTACTTC. This encodes CASSPYEVYEQYF.